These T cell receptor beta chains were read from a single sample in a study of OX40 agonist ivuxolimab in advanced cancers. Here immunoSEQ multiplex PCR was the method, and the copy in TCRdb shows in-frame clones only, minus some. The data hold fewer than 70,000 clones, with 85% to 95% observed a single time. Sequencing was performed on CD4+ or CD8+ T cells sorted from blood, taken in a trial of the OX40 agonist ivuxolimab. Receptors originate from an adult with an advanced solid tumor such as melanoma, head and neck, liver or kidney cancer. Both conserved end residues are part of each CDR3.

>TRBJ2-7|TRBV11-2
CASSPPGYGEQYF
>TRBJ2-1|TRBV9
CASSVASSGNNEQFF
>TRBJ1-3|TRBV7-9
CASSLTENVSGNTIYF
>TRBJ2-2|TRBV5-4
CASSLGGSDTGELFF
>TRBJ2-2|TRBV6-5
CASSLHRGVGELFF
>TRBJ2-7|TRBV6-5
CASSLLAGGQYEQYF
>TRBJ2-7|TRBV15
CATSRGSSGPISEQYF
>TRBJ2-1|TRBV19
CASSIPGGTSGNEQFF
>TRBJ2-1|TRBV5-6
CASSFTSGSYNEQFF
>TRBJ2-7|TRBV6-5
CASSYGGTGSYEQYF
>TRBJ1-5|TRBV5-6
CASSRTGRDSQPQHF
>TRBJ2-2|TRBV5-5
CASSLGRRLAGDGELFF
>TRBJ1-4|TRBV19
CASSVEGEGEKLFF
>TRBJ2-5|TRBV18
CASSEVRETQYF
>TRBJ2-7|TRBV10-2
CASSEAVRGRQYF
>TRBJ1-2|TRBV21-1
CASSKALQSRDGYTF
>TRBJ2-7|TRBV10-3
CAISESGPPYEQYF
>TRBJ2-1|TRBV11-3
CASSLRVEQFF
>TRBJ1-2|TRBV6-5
CASSYMGQSHGYTF
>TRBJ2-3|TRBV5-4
CASSLDGKLTDTQYF
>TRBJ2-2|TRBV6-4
CASSEGFLTGELFF
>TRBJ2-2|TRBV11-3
CASSYTSGRAGELFF
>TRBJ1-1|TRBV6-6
CASRVSDTEAFF
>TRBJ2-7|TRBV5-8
CASSPSLRPLYEQYF
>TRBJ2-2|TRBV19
CASSKSLALGDTGELFF
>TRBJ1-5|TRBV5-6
CASSRINQPQHF
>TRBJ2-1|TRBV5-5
CASSLQPWEQFF
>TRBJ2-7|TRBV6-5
CASTLLGEQYF
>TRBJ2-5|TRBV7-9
CASSLAVGTQYF
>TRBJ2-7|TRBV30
CAWSVLELAEQYF
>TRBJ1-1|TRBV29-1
CSVAQVEAFF
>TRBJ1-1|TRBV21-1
CASSKVENTEAFF
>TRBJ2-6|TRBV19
CASSLSGRAAGANVLTF